This TCR beta chain is drawn from a study of T cell changes during pregnancy in multiple sclerosis. Sequencing was performed with immunoSEQ multiplex PCR; in TCRdb, only in-frame clones are kept and a portion is missing. The repertoire has around 130,000 clones, approximately 95% of them found once; the top ten carry approximately 5.8%. Sequencing was performed on peripheral blood, taken before pregnancy. This TCR came from a female donor with multiple sclerosis, enrolled in a pregnancy study.

In DNA form, the CDR3 reads TGTGCCAGCAGCGTAGTTTTAGGGGGCGAAACTGAAGCTTTCTTT. Protein: CASSVVLGGETEAFF. The V and J genes are TRBV9 and TRBJ1-1, with 7 bases that match TRBD1. With V trimmed by 0 bases and J by 5 bases, 7 bases remained unmatched. Germline CDR1 reads SGDLS; CDR2 reads YYNGEE. CDR3 length: 15 amino acids.